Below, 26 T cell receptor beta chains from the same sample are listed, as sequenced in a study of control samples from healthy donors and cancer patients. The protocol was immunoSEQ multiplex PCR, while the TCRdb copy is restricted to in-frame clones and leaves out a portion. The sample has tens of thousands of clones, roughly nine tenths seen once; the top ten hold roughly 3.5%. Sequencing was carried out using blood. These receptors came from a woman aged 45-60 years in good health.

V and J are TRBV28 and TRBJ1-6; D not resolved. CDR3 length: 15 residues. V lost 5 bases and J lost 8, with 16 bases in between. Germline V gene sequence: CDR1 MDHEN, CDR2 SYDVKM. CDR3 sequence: CASSPPGRTHSPLHF. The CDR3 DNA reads TGTGCCAGCAGTCCGCCTGGCCGGACCCATTCACCCCTCCACTTT. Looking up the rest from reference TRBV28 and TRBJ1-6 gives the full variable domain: DVKVTQSSRYLVKRTGEKVFLECVQDMDHENMFWYRQDPGLGLRLIYFSYDVKMKEKGDIPEGYSVSREKKERFSLILESASTNQTSMYLCASSPPGRTHSPLHFGNGTRLTVT.

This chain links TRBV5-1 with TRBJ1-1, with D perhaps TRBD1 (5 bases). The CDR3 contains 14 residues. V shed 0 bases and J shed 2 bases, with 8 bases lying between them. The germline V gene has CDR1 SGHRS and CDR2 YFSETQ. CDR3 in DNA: TGCGCCAGCAGCTTGGGCAGGGCCAACACTGAAGCTTTCTTT. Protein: CASSLGRANTEAFF.

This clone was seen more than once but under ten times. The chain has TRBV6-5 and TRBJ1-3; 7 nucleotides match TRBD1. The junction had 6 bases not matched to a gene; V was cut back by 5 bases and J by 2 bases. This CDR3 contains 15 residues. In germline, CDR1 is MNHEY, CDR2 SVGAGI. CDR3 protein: CASSPDREPGNTIYF. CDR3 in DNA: TGTGCCAGCAGTCCCGACAGGGAGCCTGGAAACACCATATATTTT.

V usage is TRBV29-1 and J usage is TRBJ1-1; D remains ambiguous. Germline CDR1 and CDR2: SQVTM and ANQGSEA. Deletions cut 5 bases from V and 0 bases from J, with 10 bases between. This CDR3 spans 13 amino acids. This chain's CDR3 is CSVSEEMNTEAFF. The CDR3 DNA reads TGCAGCGTTTCGGAAGAAATGAACACTGAAGCTTTCTTT.

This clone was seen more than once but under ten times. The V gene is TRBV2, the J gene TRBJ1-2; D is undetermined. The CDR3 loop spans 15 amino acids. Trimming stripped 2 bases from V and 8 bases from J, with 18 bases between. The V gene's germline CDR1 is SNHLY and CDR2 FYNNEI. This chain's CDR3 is CASSEYQEGFEGYTF. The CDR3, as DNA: TGTGCCAGCAGTGAATACCAGGAAGGATTCGAGGGCTACACCTTC.

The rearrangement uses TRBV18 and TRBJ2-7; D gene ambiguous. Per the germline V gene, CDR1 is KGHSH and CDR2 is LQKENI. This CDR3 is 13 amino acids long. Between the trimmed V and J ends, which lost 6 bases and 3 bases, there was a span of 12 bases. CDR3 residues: CASSLIGSYEQYF. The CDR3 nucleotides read TGTGCCAGCTCTCTCATCGGCAGCTACGAGCAGTACTTC.

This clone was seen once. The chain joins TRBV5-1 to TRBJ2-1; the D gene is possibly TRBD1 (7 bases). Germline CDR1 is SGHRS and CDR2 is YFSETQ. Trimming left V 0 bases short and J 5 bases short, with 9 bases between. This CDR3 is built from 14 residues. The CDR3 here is CASSLGGTDNEQFF. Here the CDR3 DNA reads TGCGCCAGCAGCTTGGGCGGGACAGACAATGAGCAGTTCTTC. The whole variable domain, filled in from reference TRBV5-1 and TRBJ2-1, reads KAGVTQTPRYLIKTRGQQVTLSCSPISGHRSVSWYQQTPGQGLQFLFEYFSETQRNKGNFPGRFSGRQFSNSRSEMNVSTLELGDSALYLCASSLGGTDNEQFFGPGTRLTVL.

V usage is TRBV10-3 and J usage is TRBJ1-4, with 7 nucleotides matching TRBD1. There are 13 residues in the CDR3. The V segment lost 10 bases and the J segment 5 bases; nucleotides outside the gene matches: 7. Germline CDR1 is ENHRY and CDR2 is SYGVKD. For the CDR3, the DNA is TGTGCCACCTCGGGACAGCAAAATGAAAAACTGTTTTTT. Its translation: CATSGQQNEKLFF.

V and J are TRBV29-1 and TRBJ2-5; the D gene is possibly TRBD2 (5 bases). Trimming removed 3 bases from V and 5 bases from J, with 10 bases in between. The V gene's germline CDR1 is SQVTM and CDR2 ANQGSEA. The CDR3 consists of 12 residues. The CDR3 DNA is TGCAGCGTTGAGTTTGGGGAGGAGACCCAGTACTTC. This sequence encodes CSVEFGEETQYF.

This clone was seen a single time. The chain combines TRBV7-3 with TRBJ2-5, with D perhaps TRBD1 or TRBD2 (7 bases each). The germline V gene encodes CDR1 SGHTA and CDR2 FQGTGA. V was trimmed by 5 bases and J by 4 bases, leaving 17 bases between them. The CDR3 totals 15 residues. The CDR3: CASSLNQGGRETQYF. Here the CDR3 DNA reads TGTGCCAGCAGCCTCAACCAGGGGGGGCGAGAGACCCAGTACTTC.

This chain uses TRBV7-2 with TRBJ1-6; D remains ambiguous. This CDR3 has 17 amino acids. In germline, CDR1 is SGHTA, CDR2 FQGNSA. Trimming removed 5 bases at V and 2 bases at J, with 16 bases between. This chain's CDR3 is CASSSLGSDAYNSPLHF. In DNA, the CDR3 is TGTGCCAGCAGCAGCTTGGGATCGGACGCCTATAATTCACCCCTCCACTTT.

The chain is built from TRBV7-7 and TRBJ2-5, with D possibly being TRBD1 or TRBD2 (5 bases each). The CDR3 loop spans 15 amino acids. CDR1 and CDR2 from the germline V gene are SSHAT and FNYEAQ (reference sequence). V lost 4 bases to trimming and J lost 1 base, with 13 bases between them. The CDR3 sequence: CASSSTWGIQETQYF. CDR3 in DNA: TGTGCCAGCAGCTCTACGTGGGGGATCCAAGAGACCCAGTACTTC.

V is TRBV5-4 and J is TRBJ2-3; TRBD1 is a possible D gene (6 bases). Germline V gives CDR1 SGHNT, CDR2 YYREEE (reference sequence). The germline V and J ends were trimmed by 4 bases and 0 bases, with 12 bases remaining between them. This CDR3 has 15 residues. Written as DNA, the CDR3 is TGTGCCAGCAGCCTGGACAGCGGCAGCACAGATACGCAGTATTTT. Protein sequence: CASSLDSGSTDTQYF.

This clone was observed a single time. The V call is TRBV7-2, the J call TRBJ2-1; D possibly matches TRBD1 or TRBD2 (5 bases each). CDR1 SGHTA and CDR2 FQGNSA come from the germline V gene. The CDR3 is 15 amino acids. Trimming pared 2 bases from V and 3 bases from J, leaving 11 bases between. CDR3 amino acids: CASSLYGADYNEQFF. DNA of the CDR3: TGTGCCAGCAGCTTATACGGGGCAGACTACAATGAGCAGTTCTTC.

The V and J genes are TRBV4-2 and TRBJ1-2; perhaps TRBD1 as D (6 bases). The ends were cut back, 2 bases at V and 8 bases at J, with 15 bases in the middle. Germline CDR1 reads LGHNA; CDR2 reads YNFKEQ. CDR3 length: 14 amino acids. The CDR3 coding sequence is TGTGCCAGCAGCCAAAATGGGGGGCGAGGGGGCTACACCTTC. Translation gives CASSQNGGRGGYTF.

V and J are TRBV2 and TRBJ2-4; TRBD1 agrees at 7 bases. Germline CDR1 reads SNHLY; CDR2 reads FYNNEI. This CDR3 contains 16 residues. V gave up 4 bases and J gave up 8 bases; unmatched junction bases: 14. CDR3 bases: TGTGCCAGCAGTGTTCTTATCGACAGGGTATTGGACATTCAGTACTTC. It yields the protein CASSVLIDRVLDIQYF.

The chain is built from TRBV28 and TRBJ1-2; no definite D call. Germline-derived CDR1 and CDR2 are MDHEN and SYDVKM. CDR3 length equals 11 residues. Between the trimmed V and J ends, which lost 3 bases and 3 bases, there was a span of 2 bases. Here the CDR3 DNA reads TGTGCCAGCAGTTTCCACTATGGCTACACCTTC. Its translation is CASSFHYGYTF.

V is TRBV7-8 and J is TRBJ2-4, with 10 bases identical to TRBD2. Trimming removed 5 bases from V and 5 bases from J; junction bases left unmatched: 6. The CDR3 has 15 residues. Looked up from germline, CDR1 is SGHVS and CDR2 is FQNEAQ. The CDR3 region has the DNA TGTGCCAGCAGCCGAGAAGGACTAGCGGAAAACATTCAGTACTTC. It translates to CASSREGLAENIQYF. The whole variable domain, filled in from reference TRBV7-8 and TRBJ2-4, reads GAGVSQSPRYKVAKRGQDVALRCDPISGHVSLFWYQQALGQGPEFLTYFQNEAQLDKSGLPSDRFFAERPEGSVSTLKIQRTQQEDSAVYLCASSREGLAENIQYFGAGTRLSVL.

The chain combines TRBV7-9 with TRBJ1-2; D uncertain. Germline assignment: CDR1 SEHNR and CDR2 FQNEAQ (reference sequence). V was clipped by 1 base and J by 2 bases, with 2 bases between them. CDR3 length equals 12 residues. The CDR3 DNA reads TGTGCCAGCAGCTTAGGGAACTATGGCTACACCTTC. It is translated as CASSLGNYGYTF.

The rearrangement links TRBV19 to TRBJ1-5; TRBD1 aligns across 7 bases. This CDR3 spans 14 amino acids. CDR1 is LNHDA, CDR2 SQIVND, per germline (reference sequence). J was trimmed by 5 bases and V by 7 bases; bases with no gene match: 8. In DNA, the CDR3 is TGTGCCAGTACAGCCGGGACAGATCATCAGCCCCAGCATTTT. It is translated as CASTAGTDHQPQHF.

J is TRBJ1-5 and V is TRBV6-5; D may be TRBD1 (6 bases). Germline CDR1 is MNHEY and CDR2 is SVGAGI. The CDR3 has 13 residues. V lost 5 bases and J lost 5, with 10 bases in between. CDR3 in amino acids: CASSLGTYQPQHF. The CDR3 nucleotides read TGTGCCAGCAGTCTCGGGACATATCAGCCCCAGCATTTT.

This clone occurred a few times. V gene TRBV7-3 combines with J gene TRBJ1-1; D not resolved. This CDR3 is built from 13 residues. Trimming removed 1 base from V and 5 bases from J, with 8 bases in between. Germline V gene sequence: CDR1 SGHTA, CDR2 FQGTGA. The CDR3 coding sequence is TGTGCCAGCAGCTTAAACGGGGTTACTGAAGCTTTCTTT. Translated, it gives CASSLNGVTEAFF.

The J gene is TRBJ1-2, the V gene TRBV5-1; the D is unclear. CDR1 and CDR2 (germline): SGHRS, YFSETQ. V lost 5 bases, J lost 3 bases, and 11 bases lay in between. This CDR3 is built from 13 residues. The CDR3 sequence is CASSHGEDYGYTF. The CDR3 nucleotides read TGCGCCAGCAGTCACGGGGAGGACTATGGCTACACCTTC.

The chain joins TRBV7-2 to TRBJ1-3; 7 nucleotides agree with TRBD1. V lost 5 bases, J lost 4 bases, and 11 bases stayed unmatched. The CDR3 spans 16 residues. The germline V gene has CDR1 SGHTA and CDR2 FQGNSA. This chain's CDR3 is CASSLQRTGVGNTIYF. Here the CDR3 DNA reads TGTGCCAGCAGCCTGCAACGGACAGGAGTAGGAAACACCATATATTTT.

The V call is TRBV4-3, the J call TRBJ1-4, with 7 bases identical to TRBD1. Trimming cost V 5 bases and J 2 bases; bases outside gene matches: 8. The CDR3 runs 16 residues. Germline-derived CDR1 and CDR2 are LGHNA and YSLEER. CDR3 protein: CASSSQQGVTNEKLFF. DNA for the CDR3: TGCGCCAGCAGCTCCCAGCAGGGGGTGACTAATGAAAAACTGTTTTTT.

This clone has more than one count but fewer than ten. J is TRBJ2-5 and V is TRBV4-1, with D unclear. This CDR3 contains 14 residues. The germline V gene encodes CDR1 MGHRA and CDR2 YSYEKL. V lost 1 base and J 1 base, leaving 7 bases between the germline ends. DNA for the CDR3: TGCGCCAGCAGCCAAGGAGGACCCCAAGAGACCCAGTACTTC. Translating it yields CASSQGGPQETQYF.